This T cell receptor (beta chain) came from a study of CD8 T cells in Susac syndrome. Turning to the study itself: Of the sequenced Susac syndrome patients, six had active disease and eight were in remission.

Fulfillment of recently defined diagnostic criteria for definite or probable disease was shown by the patients with Susac syndrome. RNA in amounts of about 0.45 to 1 ug was reverse transcribed with random hexamers. The CDR3 of TCR beta was amplified by immunoSEQ multiplex PCR across 54 Vbeta and 13 Jbeta. TCRdb re-called the immunoSEQ multiplex PCR reads through MiXCR, storing one row per CDR3 protein. The sample has 120,000 or so distinct CDR3 sequences; over 85% are singletons. In the case of this clonotype: Antigen specificity is unknown.

Whole-study results and caveats: By the study's own acknowledgment, its TCR sequencing and HLA analysis included relatively few individuals.

V was clipped by 0 bases and J by 3 bases, with 12 bases between them. CDR1 is LNHNV, CDR2 YYDKDF, per germline (reference sequence). This CDR3 region has 16 residues. The sequencing input was CD8+ T cells from PBMCs. The TCR sequence derives from a human donor with Susac syndrome. The J gene is TRBJ2-1, the V gene TRBV15; perhaps TRBD1 as D (6 bases). CDR3 amino acids: CATSRDLGASYNEQFF. The CDR3 nucleotides read TGTGCCACCAGCAGAGACCTGGGGGCGAGCTACAATGAGCAGTTCTTC.